This T cell receptor (beta chain) was obtained from a study of beta chain features in type 1 diabetes listed by TCRdb under 2018. Context from the whole study: Patients and healthy donors did not differ in mean age, gender distribution, total cell number or subset yield. Across all samples, fewer than 130 million sorted cells were examined, and cell number per subset correlated strongly with RNA yield. The study compared the TCRB repertoires of sorted circulating CD4+ T cell subsets in recently diagnosed type 1 diabetes patients with those in matched healthy donors. Regulatory and stem cell-like memory subsets were isolated from only 8 patients and roughly eight healthy donors, whereas naive and central memory subsets came from all 30 or so donors. Study-level results and caveats: A moderate but significant shortening of TCRB CDR3 length was observed in type 1 diabetes patients in all four CD4+ subsets. Because cDNA was sequenced instead of genomic DNA, activated cells with high expression could be over-represented, although the groups did not differ in activation or CD3 levels. Patients with type 1 diabetes made fewer insertions and deleted more nucleotides at VDJ recombination sites, implying thymic rearrangement abnormalities. The naive, central memory and regulatory TCRB repertoires appeared to resemble one another more closely among patients than among healthy donors. Because small numbers of individuals were included in the HLA sub-analyses, any influence of HLA type on TCRB rearrangement was left unresolved. Shorter templates might have been favored by PCR, but patient and control samples were amplified and corrected together, so both groups would have been affected equally by any skew.

This clone was seen a few times. Its antigen specificity is not known. Base qualities are not at hand, and no much larger clone is one base apart. The entire amount of isolated RNA was reverse transcribed using the High Capacity cDNA Reverse Transcription Kit, so the sequenced TCRB transcripts were expressed ones. Survey-depth immunoSEQ sequencing was performed on stem cell-like memory T cell samples, with an average of around 920,000 total reads per sample. After sorted cells were lysed in RLT buffer, RNA was extracted with DNase-treated RNeasy Micro or Mini kits, with the choice depending on cell number. To prevent cross-contamination, every cell subset was processed on its own, while patient and healthy donor samples were processed together. The immunoSEQ multiplex PCR was used to amplify TCRB sequences from cDNA, generating 87-bp fragments that spanned the CDR3 region. Sequencing of the amplicons was performed on the Illumina HiSeq platform. Per the source publication's procedure: Synthetic template baselines were used to correct PCR bias computationally, reads within Hamming distance 2 were collapsed, and singletons that could not be merged were discarded. Reads were aligned against IMGT to assign V, D and J genes, CDR3 length and insertions or deletions at six rearrangement sites. Within each subset, clonotype counts were normalized to sorted cell number, and only after that were true diversity and Gini coefficients computed with the tcR R package. The overlap coefficient, calculated on TCRB nucleotide sequences, was used to quantify repertoire sharing. TCRdb mirrors the immuneACCESS table, restricted to in-frame sequences. Some clones are absent from its copies; in checked studies, under half trace to an unresolved V gene, and the reason for the others is unknown. V and J calls and clone size follow that table, whereas D and trimming were derived from the DNA. The sample records 90,000 to 110,000 clones, 30% to 50% of which are singletons. The ten largest clonotypes hold approximately 0.065% of the sample.

Each donor gave one peripheral blood draw, roughly 120 mL on average, collected into heparinised tubes. A BD FACSAria II was used to sort naive, central memory, regulatory and stem cell-like memory CD4+ T cells with a panel that included CD45RO, CCR7, CD25, CD127, CD95 and CD27. Purity was above 98% for every sorted population. Right away, PBMCs were isolated by Lymphoprep density gradient centrifugation and were stained directly, with no culture step. Samples were stained and sorted in pairs, with one healthy donor and one patient per experiment, so that batch effects were minimized. What was sequenced was stem cell memory CD4+ T cells from blood. The cell subset or site label, as the study defines it: stem cell-like memory CD4+ T cells. The clonotype originates from a woman aged 18-29 years in good health.

The DNA is as follows: TGTGCCAGCAGCGTAGAACTAGCGGGAACCAATGAGCAGTTCTTC. This is translated as CASSVELAGTNEQFF. The sequence links TRBV9 to TRBJ2-1; the central 10 bases match TRBD2. V has 0 bases trimmed and J has 6 bases trimmed; junction bases matching no gene number 3. CDR1 and CDR2, per the germline V gene, are SGDLS and YYNGEE. The CDR3 contains 15 residues, cysteine and phenylalanine counted. Only the CDR3 region is kept as DNA, spanning 45 bases read in frame from base 1.